The clone carrying this T cell receptor (beta chain) was observed once. The data stem from a study of blood T cell repertoires in COVID-19. The CDR3 runs to 15 residues. Germline CDR1 and CDR2: MGHRA and YSYEKL. The V end was cut by 1 base, the J end by 5 bases, with 14 bases between. Repertoires were generated with immunoSEQ multiplex PCR, while TCRdb's copy carries only in-frame clones and drops some. Counted here are 400,000 to 500,000 clones, approximately 87% occurring once; the ten biggest clones make up less than 2%. The TCR originated in a woman between 40 and 50 years old who had recovered from COVID-19. This rearrangement joins TRBV4-1 to TRBJ1-2; a possible D gene is TRBD1 (6 bases). Sequencing was carried out using PBMCs or T cells enriched from blood (not recorded which). In DNA, the CDR3 is TGCGCCAGCAGCCAAGCACTGATGGACAGTTATGGCTACACCTTC. Amino acids: CASSQALMDSYGYTF.